A single sample gave rise to the 16 T cell receptor beta chains below, sequenced in a study of vaccination effects on CD4 cells after COVID-19. Assay used: immunoSEQ multiplex PCR; TCRdb lists only in-frame clones, some missing. The sample yields more than 12,000 clones, 60% to 80% seen once. Antigen-specific CD4+ T cells were expanded with viral peptide pools in the ViraFEST assay before sequencing. Once cultured for 10 days, the cells underwent separation to obtain CD4+ T cells. Vaccination of participants consisted of two doses of either the BNT162b2 or mRNA-1273 vaccine. The antigens for these receptors are not known. Here the sequenced sample was CD4+ T cells from PBMCs cultured with HCoV-NL63 spike peptides, taken after COVID-19 vaccination. These receptors came from a human donor who received a COVID-19 vaccine.

The chain recombines TRBV15 with TRBJ1-2; D unresolved. V gave up 0 bases and J gave up 7 bases, with 18 bases separating them. Per the germline V gene, CDR1 is LNHNV and CDR2 is YYDKDF (reference sequence). This CDR3 has 16 amino acids. CDR3 DNA: TGTGCCACCAGCAGAGATCGACGAGAGGGCTGGAGTGGCTACACCTTC. Its protein is CATSRDRREGWSGYTF.

The V and J genes are TRBV7-8 and TRBJ1-5; the match to TRBD1 covers 8 bases. The trim removed 2 bases at V and 9 bases at J, leaving 9 bases unmatched. The germline CDR1 and CDR2 sequences are SGHVS and FQNEAQ. The CDR3 totals 15 residues. Written as DNA, the CDR3 is TGTGCCAGCAGCTTATTAGGACAGGGAAGAGGGCCCCAGCATTTT. Protein product: CASSLLGQGRGPQHF.

V gene TRBV4-1 combines with J gene TRBJ1-3; tentative D call: TRBD1 (5 bases). The CDR3 totals 16 residues. The germline V and J ends were trimmed by 1 base and 0 bases, with 10 bases remaining between them. The V gene's germline CDR1 is MGHRA and CDR2 YSYEKL. In nucleotides, the CDR3 is TGCGCCAGCAGCCAAGGAGGGACCTACTCTGGAAACACCATATATTTT. It specifies CASSQGGTYSGNTIYF.

The chain recombines TRBV25-1 with TRBJ1-1; TRBD1 matches 9 bases. J lost 10 bases, V lost 6 bases, and 12 bases had no gene match. The germline V gene encodes CDR1 MGHDK and CDR2 SYGVNS. This CDR3 comprises 14 residues. The CDR3 region is CASRATGTGWGAFF. The CDR3 DNA reads as TGTGCCAGCAGGGCTACCGGGACAGGGTGGGGAGCTTTCTTT.

The chain carries TRBV9 and TRBJ1-2; D is uncertain. Germline V lookup: CDR1 SGDLS, CDR2 YYNGEE. This CDR3 region has 18 residues. Trimming removed 0 bases from V and 2 bases from J, with 20 bases in between. CDR3 loop: CASSVGGRLLSQNYGYTF. The DNA for the CDR3 is TGTGCCAGCAGCGTAGGAGGACGGTTACTTAGCCAGAACTATGGCTACACCTTC. The full variable domain, its missing parts supplied by reference TRBV9 and TRBJ1-2, is DSGVTQTPKHLITATGQRVTLRCSPRSGDLSVYWYQQSLDQGLQFLIQYYNGEERAKGNILERFSAQQFPDLHSELNLSSLELGDSALYFCASSVGGRLLSQNYGYTFGSGTRLTVV.

This clone was seen only once. The gene calls are TRBV13 and TRBJ2-1, with TRBD1 as a possible D gene (5 bases). Trimming left V 5 bases short and J 13 bases short, with 15 bases between. CDR1 is PRHDT and CDR2 is FYEKMQ in the germline V gene (reference sequence). CDR3 length: 12 amino acids. CDR3 in amino acids: CASSETKTDQFF. CDR3 nucleotides: TGTGCCAGCAGCGAAACTAAGACAGATCAGTTCTTC.

This clone was counted a few times. The V gene is TRBV28, the J gene TRBJ1-2; 7 bases line up with TRBD1. V trimming: 5 bases; J trimming: 4 bases; junction bases outside the gene matches: 1. Germline-derived CDR1 and CDR2 are MDHEN and SYDVKM. CDR3 size: 12 residues. CDR3 coding DNA: TGTGCCAGCAGTACAGGGGTCTATGGCTACACCTTC. Amino acid sequence: CASSTGVYGYTF.

Only a few counts were recorded for this clone. V gene TRBV29-1 combines with J gene TRBJ1-6, with TRBD1 identical over 8 bases. This CDR3 has 12 residues. The junction had 0 bases not matched to a gene; V was cut back by 4 bases and J by 7 bases. CDR1 is SQVTM, CDR2 ANQGSEA, per germline. This chain's CDR3 is CSVGQGNSPLHF. As DNA, the CDR3 is TGCAGCGTTGGACAGGGGAATTCACCCCTCCACTTT.

The rearrangement joins TRBV11-2 to TRBJ1-4; 8 bases fit TRBD1. V dropped 3 bases and J dropped 2; count of bases not matched to a gene: 8. The CDR3 length is 17 residues. Germline CDR1 and CDR2: SGHAT and FQNNGV. The chain's CDR3 is CASSLARGRGTNEKLFF. As DNA, the CDR3 is TGTGCCAGCAGCTTGGCCAGGGGGCGAGGGACTAATGAAAAACTGTTTTTT.

This clone was counted a single time. The chain combines TRBV10-1 with TRBJ1-4, with 7 bases aligning to TRBD1. Germline assignment: CDR1 WNHNN and CDR2 SYGVQD (reference sequence). The CDR3 loop spans 13 amino acids. The V segment lost 9 bases and the J segment 6 bases; nucleotides outside the gene matches: 7. DNA for the CDR3: TGCGCCAGGCTCAGGGGGTGGGATGAAAAACTGTTTTTT. This codes for CARLRGWDEKLFF.

The V and J genes are TRBV4-1 and TRBJ1-4; 11 nucleotides agree with TRBD1. The germline V gene encodes CDR1 MGHRA and CDR2 YSYEKL. There are 18 residues in the CDR3. The V segment lost 1 base and the J segment 2 bases; nucleotides outside the gene matches: 6. The CDR3: CASSQGTGGGMTNEKLFF. The CDR3, as DNA: TGCGCCAGCAGCCAAGGGACAGGGGGCGGGATGACTAATGAAAAACTGTTTTTT.

This chain connects TRBV10-3 to TRBJ1-2; TRBD1 aligns across 7 bases. The germline V gene has CDR1 ENHRY and CDR2 SYGVKD. The CDR3 is made up of 15 amino acids. The V segment lost 7 bases and the J segment 2 bases; nucleotides outside the gene matches: 10. This chain's CDR3 is CAITPRTGGNYGYTF. CDR3 DNA sequence: TGTGCCATCACCCCGAGGACAGGTGGGAACTATGGCTACACCTTC.

The chain joins TRBV2 to TRBJ1-1, with D maybe TRBD1 (6 bases). Germline V lookup: CDR1 SNHLY, CDR2 FYNNEI. Trimming left V 7 bases short and J 4 bases short, with 16 bases between. This CDR3 comprises 14 residues. The CDR3 DNA follows: TGTGCCAGCACCACGGGGGGGGCGGGCACTGAAGCTTTCTTT. It codes for CASTTGGAGTEAFF.

V and J are TRBV28 and TRBJ2-7, with no clear D. Trimming took 3 bases from V and 5 from J, leaving 8 bases between them. Per germline, CDR1 MDHEN and CDR2 SYDVKM. The CDR3 loop spans 12 amino acids. The chain's CDR3 is CASSLLLNEQYF. The DNA for the CDR3 is TGTGCCAGCAGTTTGTTGCTAAACGAGCAGTACTTC.

The chain employs TRBV6-6 and TRBJ2-7; tentative D call: TRBD1 (5 bases). V lost 6 bases and J lost 1, with 16 bases in between. Germline V CDR1 and CDR2: MNHNY, SVGAGI (reference sequence). This CDR3 is 15 amino acids long. DNA of the CDR3: TGTGCCAGCAGCGACAGCGCCTCCAATTCCTACGAGCAGTACTTC. It specifies CASSDSASNSYEQYF.

V is TRBV5-6 and J is TRBJ2-2; D is ambiguous. Trimming took off 2 bases at V and 5 bases at J, with 4 bases between the two ends. Germline assignment: CDR1 SGHDT and CDR2 YYEEEE. This CDR3 has 12 amino acids. The DNA of the CDR3 is TGTGCCAGCAGCTTTTTTACCGGGGAGCTGTTTTTT. This codes for CASSFFTGELFF. The full variable domain, rest sourced from reference TRBV5-6 and TRBJ2-2, is DAGVTQSPTHLIKTRGQQVTLRCSPKSGHDTVSWYQQALGQGPQFIFQYYEEEERQRGNFPDRFSGHQFPNYSSELNVNALLLGDSALYLCASSFFTGELFFGEGSRLTVL.